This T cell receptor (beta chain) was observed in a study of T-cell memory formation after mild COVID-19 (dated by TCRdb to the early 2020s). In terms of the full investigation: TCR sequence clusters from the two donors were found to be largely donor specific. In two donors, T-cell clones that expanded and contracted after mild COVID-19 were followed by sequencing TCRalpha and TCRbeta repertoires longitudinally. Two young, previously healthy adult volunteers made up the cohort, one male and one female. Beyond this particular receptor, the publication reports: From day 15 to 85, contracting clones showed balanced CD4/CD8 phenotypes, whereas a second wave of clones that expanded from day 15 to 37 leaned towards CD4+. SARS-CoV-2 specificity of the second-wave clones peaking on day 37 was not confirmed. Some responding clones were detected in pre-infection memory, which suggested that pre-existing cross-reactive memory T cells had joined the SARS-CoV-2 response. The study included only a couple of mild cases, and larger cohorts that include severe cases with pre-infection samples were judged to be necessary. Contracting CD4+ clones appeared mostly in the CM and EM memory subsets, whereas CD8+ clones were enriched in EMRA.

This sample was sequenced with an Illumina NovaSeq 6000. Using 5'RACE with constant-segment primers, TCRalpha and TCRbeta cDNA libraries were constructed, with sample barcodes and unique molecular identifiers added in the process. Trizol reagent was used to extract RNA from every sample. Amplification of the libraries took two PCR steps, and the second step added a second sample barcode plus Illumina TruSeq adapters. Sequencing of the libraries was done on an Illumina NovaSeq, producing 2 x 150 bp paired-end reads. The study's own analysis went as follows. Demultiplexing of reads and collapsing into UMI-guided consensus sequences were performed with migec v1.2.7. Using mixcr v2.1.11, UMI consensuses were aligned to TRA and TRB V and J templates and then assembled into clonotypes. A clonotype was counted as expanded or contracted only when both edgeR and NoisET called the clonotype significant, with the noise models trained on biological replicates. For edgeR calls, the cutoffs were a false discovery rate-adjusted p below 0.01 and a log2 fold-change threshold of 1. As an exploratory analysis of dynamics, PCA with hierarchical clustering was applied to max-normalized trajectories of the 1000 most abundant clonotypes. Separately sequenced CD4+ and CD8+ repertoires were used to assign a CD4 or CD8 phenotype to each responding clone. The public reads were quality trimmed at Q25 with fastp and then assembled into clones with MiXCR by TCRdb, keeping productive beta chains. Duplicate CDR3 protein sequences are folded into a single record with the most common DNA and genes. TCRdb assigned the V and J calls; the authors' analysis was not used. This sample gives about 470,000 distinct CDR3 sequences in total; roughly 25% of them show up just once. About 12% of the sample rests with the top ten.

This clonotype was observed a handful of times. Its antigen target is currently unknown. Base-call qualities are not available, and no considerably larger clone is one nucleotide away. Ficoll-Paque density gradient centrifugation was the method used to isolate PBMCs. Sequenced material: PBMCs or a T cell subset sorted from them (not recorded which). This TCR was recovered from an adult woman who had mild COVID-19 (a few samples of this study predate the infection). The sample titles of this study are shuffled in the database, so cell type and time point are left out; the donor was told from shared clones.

The CDR3 here reads CASSQELATYNEQFF. The DNA sequence is as follows: TGCGCCAGCAGCCAAGAACTAGCGACGTACAATGAGCAGTTCTTC. The V gene is TRBV4-3 and the J gene is TRBJ2-1, with 7 junctional bases fitting TRBD2. The CDR3 spans 15 residues, from the cysteine through the phenylalanine. The only DNA kept is the CDR3, 45 bases in frame from the first base. CDR1 is given as LGHNA and CDR2 as YSLEER, both from the germline V gene. Trimmed from V: 0 bases; trimmed from J: 4 bases; junction bases lacking a gene match: 3.